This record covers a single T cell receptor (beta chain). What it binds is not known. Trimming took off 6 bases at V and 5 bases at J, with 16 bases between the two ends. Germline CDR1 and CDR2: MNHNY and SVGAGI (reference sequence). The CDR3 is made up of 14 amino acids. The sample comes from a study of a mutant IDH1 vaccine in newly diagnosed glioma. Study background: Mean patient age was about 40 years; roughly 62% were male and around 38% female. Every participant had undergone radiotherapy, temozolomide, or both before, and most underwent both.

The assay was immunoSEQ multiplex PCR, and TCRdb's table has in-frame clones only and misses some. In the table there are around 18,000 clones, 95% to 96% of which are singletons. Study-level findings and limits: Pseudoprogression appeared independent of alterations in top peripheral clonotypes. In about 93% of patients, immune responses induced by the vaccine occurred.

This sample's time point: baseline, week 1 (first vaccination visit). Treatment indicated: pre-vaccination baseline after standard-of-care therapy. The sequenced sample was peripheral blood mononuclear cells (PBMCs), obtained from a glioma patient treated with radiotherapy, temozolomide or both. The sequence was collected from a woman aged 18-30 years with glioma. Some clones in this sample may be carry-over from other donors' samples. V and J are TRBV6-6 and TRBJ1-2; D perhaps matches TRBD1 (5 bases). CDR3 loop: CASSRIGTGYGYTF. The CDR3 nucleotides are TGTGCCAGCAGCCGGATCGGGACGGGATATGGCTACACCTTC.